A single sample gave rise to the 18 T cell receptor beta chains below, sequenced in a study of PD-L1 blockade in urothelial cancer. TCRdb's table, derived via immunoSEQ multiplex PCR, lists solely in-frame clones and lacks some. Of about 76,000 clones listed, roughly 90% were seen once; the top ten hold roughly 0.87%. The sample's time point: peripheral blood 6 weeks after treatment start. Sequencing was performed on PBMCs, taken around atezolizumab (anti-PD-L1) treatment. These TCRs come from a woman of 80 years or more with urothelial cancer.

The chain is built from TRBV28 and TRBJ1-1; possibly TRBD1 for D (6 bases). The CDR3 is 14 residues long. V shed 5 bases and J shed 0 bases, with 10 bases lying between them. Germline values: CDR1 MDHEN, CDR2 SYDVKM. In nucleotides, the CDR3 is TGTGCCAGCAGTGACGGGACACTGAACACTGAAGCTTTCTTT. Translation gives CASSDGTLNTEAFF. The full variable domain, in which reference TRBV28 and TRBJ1-1 provide the parts outside the CDR3, is DVKVTQSSRYLVKRTGEKVFLECVQDMDHENMFWYRQDPGLGLRLIYFSYDVKMKEKGDIPEGYSVSREKKERFSLILESASTNQTSMYLCASSDGTLNTEAFFGQGTRLTVV.

The chain employs TRBV27 and TRBJ1-4; D is perhaps TRBD1 (5 bases). V was trimmed by 6 bases and J by 6 bases, leaving 17 bases between them. The CDR3 is 15 amino acids. Germline CDR1 reads MNHEY; CDR2 reads SMNVEV (reference sequence). This chain's CDR3 is CASSPTWGQYEKLFF. CDR3 coding DNA: TGTGCCAGCAGCCCGACCTGGGGCCAATATGAAAAACTGTTTTTT. Together with reference TRBV27 and TRBJ1-4, the CDR3 gives the full variable domain: EAQVTQNPRYLITVTGKKLTVTCSQNMNHEYMSWYRQDPGLGLRQIYYSMNVEVTDKGDVPEGYKVSRKEKRNFPLILESPSPNQTSLYFCASSPTWGQYEKLFFGSGTQLSVL.

V usage is TRBV19 and J usage is TRBJ2-5; maybe TRBD1 (6 bases). V was clipped by 2 bases and J by 6 bases, with 10 bases between them. This CDR3 spans 13 amino acids. Germline lookup yields CDR1 LNHDA and CDR2 SQIVND (reference sequence). CDR3 sequence: CASSITGMQTQYF. DNA of the CDR3: TGTGCCAGTAGTATAACAGGGATGCAGACCCAGTACTTC.

The rearrangement joins TRBV19 to TRBJ2-7; D is unresolved. CDR3 length: 14 amino acids. Germline V CDR1 and CDR2: LNHDA, SQIVND (reference sequence). The V and J ends lost 4 bases and 0 bases respectively, with 10 bases between them. The DNA of the CDR3 is TGTGCCAGTAGTAAAGAGACAACCTCCTACGAGCAGTACTTC. This codes for CASSKETTSYEQYF. Supplemented by reference TRBV19 and TRBJ2-7, the full variable domain reads DGGITQSPKYLFRKEGQNVTLSCEQNLNHDAMYWYRQDPGQGLRLIYYSQIVNDFQKGDIAEGYSVSREKKESFPLTVTSAQKNPTAFYLCASSKETTSYEQYFGPGTRLTVT.

This clone was picked up one time. This chain connects TRBV10-3 to TRBJ2-7; D uncertain. The ends were cut back, 4 bases at V and 2 bases at J, with 6 bases in the middle. The germline V gene encodes CDR1 ENHRY and CDR2 SYGVKD. This CDR3 has 12 amino acids. Here the CDR3 DNA reads TGTGCCATCAGTGTGGGCGCCTACGAGCAGTACTTC. Its protein is CAISVGAYEQYF.

The genes are TRBV5-1 and TRBJ2-7, with 10 bases that match TRBD2. The CDR3 is made up of 15 amino acids. CDR1 is SGHRS, CDR2 YFSETQ, per germline. Germline trimming cut 0 bases from V and 5 bases from J; bases unmatched to any gene: 5. CDR3 amino acids: CASSLASGGSNEQYF. DNA of the CDR3: TGCGCCAGCAGCTTGGCTAGCGGGGGATCGAACGAGCAGTACTTC.

This rearrangement joins TRBV27 to TRBJ2-5; TRBD1 aligns across 11 bases. The CDR3 runs 15 residues. Germline lookup yields CDR1 MNHEY and CDR2 SMNVEV (reference sequence). J lost 5 bases, V lost 4 bases, and 6 bases had no gene match. The CDR3 DNA reads as TGTGCCAGCAGTTCAGGGACAGGGGGGAGGGAGACCCAGTACTTC. The encoded protein is CASSSGTGGRETQYF.

The genes are TRBV5-4 and TRBJ2-7; 7 bases are a match to TRBD1. Trimming removed 4 bases from V and 4 bases from J; junction bases left unmatched: 5. Looked up from germline, CDR1 is SGHNT and CDR2 is YYREEE (reference sequence). The CDR3 totals 13 residues. The CDR3 loop reads CASSLPGQYEQYF. For the CDR3, the DNA is TGTGCCAGCAGCCTACCGGGACAGTACGAGCAGTACTTC. The variable domain in full, completed from reference TRBV5-4 and TRBJ2-7, reads ETGVTQSPTHLIKTRGQQVTLRCSSQSGHNTVSWYQQALGQGPQFIFQYYREEENGRGNFPPRFSGLQFPNYSSELNVNALELDDSALYLCASSLPGQYEQYFGPGTRLTVT.

V is TRBV5-8 and J is TRBJ1-5, with TRBD1 as a possible D gene (5 bases). Trimming removed 0 bases at V and 6 bases at J, with 13 bases between. The CDR3 contains 15 residues. Per the germline V gene, CDR1 is SGHTS and CDR2 is YDEGEE. CDR3 nucleotides: TGTGCCAGCAGCTTGGATGGCCGGGGGGGTCAGCCCCAGCATTTT. Translated: CASSLDGRGGQPQHF. Filled out from reference TRBV5-8 and TRBJ1-5, the complete variable domain reads EAGVTQSPTHLIKTRGQQATLRCSPISGHTSVYWYQQALGLGLQFLLWYDEGEERNRGNFPPRFSGRQFPNYSSELNVNALELEDSALYLCASSLDGRGGQPQHFGDGTRLSIL.

V and J are TRBV6-5 and TRBJ2-7; TRBD2 matches at 13 bases. V dropped 2 bases and J dropped 7; count of bases not matched to a gene: 5. This CDR3 contains 15 residues. The germline CDR1 and CDR2 sequences are MNHEY and SVGAGI. CDR3 nucleotides: TGTGCCAGCAGTTACGGGACTAGCGGGACGACTGAGCAGTACTTC. Translated: CASSYGTSGTTEQYF.

The gene calls are TRBV21-1 and TRBJ2-1; TRBD1, the D gene given by the table, was not confirmed from the DNA. TRBV21-1 is a pseudogene segment. The CDR3 is 12 amino acids. The CDR3: CASGAVSDEQFF. The CDR3, as DNA: TGTGCCAGCGGGGCCGTGTCCGATGAGCAGTTCTTC.

The chain has TRBV21-1 and TRBJ1-5; TRBD1, the D gene given by the table, was not confirmed from the DNA. TRBV21-1 is a listed pseudogene. The CDR3 covers 12 residues. Here the CDR3 reads CASSIRNQPQHF. Here the CDR3 DNA reads TGTGCCAGCAGCATCAGAAATCAGCCCCAGCATTTT.

The chain links TRBV2 to TRBJ2-7, with 7 bases lining up with TRBD1. Per the germline V gene, CDR1 is SNHLY and CDR2 is FYNNEI. The CDR3 has 13 amino acids. Trimming removed 11 bases from V and 6 bases from J; junction bases left unmatched: 13. CDR3: CAGRTQGVGEQYF. CDR3 nucleotides: TGTGCCGGCCGCACCCAGGGGGTCGGCGAGCAGTACTTC.

The chain has TRBV27 and TRBJ1-5, with 7 nucleotides matching TRBD1. Germline V CDR1 and CDR2: MNHEY, SMNVEV (reference sequence). V was pared by 6 bases and J by 0 bases, with 5 bases of the junction left unmatched. This CDR3 comprises 15 residues. CDR3 sequence (DNA): TGTGCCAGCAGCTCCGGGACAGATAGCAATCAGCCCCAGCATTTT. Translation gives CASSSGTDSNQPQHF.

The gene calls are TRBV6-1 and TRBJ1-4; D gene ambiguous. Deletions cut 1 base from V and 7 bases from J, with 13 bases between. The CDR3 consists of 15 residues. CDR1 is MNHNS, CDR2 SASEGT, per germline. CDR3 DNA sequence: TGTGCCAGCAGTGAAGTGGAGGGTCTGGGTGAAAAACTGTTTTTT. Amino acids: CASSEVEGLGEKLFF.

V is TRBV6-1 and J is TRBJ1-3; D gene unclear. Germline V gene sequence: CDR1 MNHNS, CDR2 SASEGT. CDR3 length: 14 residues. Trimming cost V 3 bases and J 1 base, with 7 bases left between them. CDR3 loop: CASSDTRSGNTIYF. CDR3 bases: TGTGCCAGCAGTGATACTCGTTCTGGAAACACCATATATTTT.

The rearrangement joins TRBV5-4 to TRBJ2-1; D is possibly TRBD2 (6 bases). Deletions cut 2 bases from V and 8 bases from J, with 14 bases between. The germline V gene has CDR1 SGHNT and CDR2 YYREEE (reference sequence). The CDR3 runs 14 residues. This CDR3 reads CASSFGGTPYEQFF. CDR3 sequence (DNA): TGTGCCAGCAGCTTTGGCGGGACTCCTTATGAGCAGTTCTTC.

The chain links TRBV28 to TRBJ1-5; no firm D call. Trimming left V 3 bases short and J 6 bases short, with 3 bases between. The length of the CDR3 is 11 residues. Per germline, CDR1 MDHEN and CDR2 SYDVKM. The CDR3 sequence is CASSFRQPQHF. For the CDR3, the DNA is TGTGCCAGCAGTTTCCGTCAGCCCCAGCATTTT.